The rows below give T cell receptor beta chains drawn from one sample of a study of blood T cell repertoires in COVID-19. Profiled with immunoSEQ multiplex PCR; TCRdb holds only in-frame clones, not every one. This sample yields hundreds of thousands of clones, of which approximately 89% are seen a single time; under 15% belongs to the top ten. Sequencing was carried out using peripheral blood. These receptors all stem from a woman aged 55-69 years with acute or convalescent COVID-19. CDR3s include the opening cysteine and the closing phenylalanine or tryptophan. The D gene is left open where the match is weak. Not every row has a clone size; where given, it reads once, few, many or a size class.

J: TRBJ2-7
V: TRBV10-3
size: -
D: -
DNA: TGTGCCATCAGTGATTTCGGGAGTCGTGCCCTTGGCTACGAGCAGTACTTC
CDR3: CAISDFGSRALGYEQYF

J: TRBJ1-1
V: TRBV7-3
size: -
D: TRBD1
DNA: TGTGCCAGCAGCCCCGAGGGACAGCTGAACACTGAAGCTTTCTTT
CDR3: CASSPEGQLNTEAFF

J: TRBJ1-5
V: TRBV2
size: -
D: -
DNA: TGTGCCAGCAGGGAACAGGGTCGCAGCAATCAGCCCCAGCATTTT
CDR3: CASREQGRSNQPQHF

J: TRBJ1-4
V: TRBV13
size: -
D: TRBD1
DNA: TGTGCCAGCAGCCGGCAGGGGGAGACGGCTAATGAAAAACTGTTTTTT
CDR3: CASSRQGETANEKLFF

J: TRBJ2-1
V: TRBV6-2/TRBV6-3
size: few
D: TRBD1
DNA: TGTGCCAGCAGTTACGTGGACAGGGTTCTCAATGAGCAGTTCTTC
CDR3: CASSYVDRVLNEQFF

J: TRBJ2-1
V: TRBV24-1
size: once
D: TRBD2
DNA: TGTGCCACCAGTGAGCCGACTAGCGGGAGAGCGGATGAGCAGTTCTTC
CDR3: CATSEPTSGRADEQFF

J: TRBJ1-2
V: TRBV4-2
size: -
D: -
DNA: TGTGCCAGCAGCCCACTCGGCACGGACACTCTGGATGGCTACACCTTC
CDR3: CASSPLGTDTLDGYTF

J: TRBJ2-1
V: TRBV25-1
size: -
D: TRBD2
DNA: TGTGCCAGCAGTGAAGGACTAGCGGCCTACAATGAGCAGTTCTTC
CDR3: CASSEGLAAYNEQFF

J: TRBJ1-5
V: TRBV28
size: once
D: -
DNA: TGTGCCAGCAGTTTAAGTGGAGGGGCGCGTGGCCAGCCCCAGCATTTT
CDR3: CASSLSGGARGQPQHF

J: TRBJ2-7
V: TRBV20-1
size: -
D: -
DNA: TGCAGTGCTAGTCTCCCCTGGGGACTCTCCTACGAGCAGTACTTC
CDR3: CSASLPWGLSYEQYF

J: TRBJ1-2
V: TRBV9
size: -
D: TRBD1
DNA: TGTGCCAGCAGCCCTAACTCCGGGACAGGGGTAGGCTACACCTTC
CDR3: CASSPNSGTGVGYTF

J: TRBJ1-2
V: TRBV29-1
size: -
D: -
DNA: TGCAGCGTTGAAAGGGGATTCTATGGCTACACCTTC
CDR3: CSVERGFYGYTF

J: TRBJ2-1
V: TRBV3-1/TRBV3-2
size: -
D: -
DNA: TGTGCCAGCAGCCAAGATCAGGGACACCTCATTTCCTATGAGCAGTTCTTC
CDR3: CASSQDQGHLISYEQFF

J: TRBJ2-5
V: TRBV15
size: once
D: TRBD2
DNA: TGTGCCACCAGCGGACAGCGGGAGGCCTGGGAAGAGACCCAGTACTTC
CDR3: CATSGQREAWEETQYF

J: TRBJ2-7
V: TRBV6-6
size: -
D: -
DNA: TGTGCCAGCAGTCAACAGGGCTTCTCCTACGAGCAGTACTTC
CDR3: CASSQQGFSYEQYF

J: TRBJ2-3
V: TRBV3-1/TRBV3-2
size: -
D: TRBD2
DNA: TGTGCCAGCAGCCAAAGGTCTAGCGGGGGAGATACGCAGTATTTT
CDR3: CASSQRSSGGDTQYF

J: TRBJ2-1
V: TRBV6-2/TRBV6-3
size: -
D: TRBD1
DNA: TGTGCCAGCAGTTACCCAGGACAGGCCCGATCCTACAATGAGCAGTTCTTC
CDR3: CASSYPGQARSYNEQFF

J: TRBJ2-2
V: TRBV5-4
size: -
D: TRBD2
DNA: TGTGCCAGCAGCTCTGAACCCAACTTAGCGGGAGTTACCGGGGAGCTGTTTTTT
CDR3: CASSSEPNLAGVTGELFF

J: TRBJ1-1
V: TRBV29-1
size: -
D: -
DNA: TGCAGCGTTGACCCCTTAGAGGGGGTGAACACTGAAGCTTTCTTT
CDR3: CSVDPLEGVNTEAFF

J: TRBJ2-5
V: TRBV29-1
size: -
D: TRBD2
DNA: TGCAGCGTAGAACTAGCGGGACAGACCCAGTACTTC
CDR3: CSVELAGQTQYF

J: TRBJ1-3
V: TRBV25-1
size: -
D: -
DNA: TGTGCCAGCAGTGGTAACTCTGGAAACACCATATATTTT
CDR3: CASSGNSGNTIYF

J: TRBJ2-1
V: TRBV27
size: -
D: TRBD2
DNA: TGTGCCAGCAGTTTATCGGTGGGGGGGGTGGGCAATGAGCAGTTCTTC
CDR3: CASSLSVGGVGNEQFF

J: TRBJ1-2
V: TRBV4-1
size: -
D: -
DNA: TGCGCCAGCAGCCAAGTAGGAAGGGGTTCTGGCTACACCTTC
CDR3: CASSQVGRGSGYTF

J: TRBJ2-2
V: TRBV5-8
size: -
D: TRBD1
DNA: TGTGCCAGCAGCCCCGGACAGGGATCAGTCGGGGAGCTGTTTTTT
CDR3: CASSPGQGSVGELFF

J: TRBJ2-7
V: TRBV28
size: -
D: TRBD1
DNA: TGTGCCACCAGGACAGGGGAAATCTACGAGCAGTACTTC
CDR3: CATRTGEIYEQYF

J: TRBJ2-1
V: TRBV7-3
size: -
D: TRBD2
DNA: TGTGCCAGCAGCTTAGGAATGTTGGCTAGCGGGAGGGGTGAGCAGTTCTTC
CDR3: CASSLGMLASGRGEQFF

J: TRBJ2-2
V: TRBV15
size: -
D: TRBD2
DNA: TGTGCCACCTCAAAGGGACTAGCGAACACCGGGGAGCTGTTTTTT
CDR3: CATSKGLANTGELFF

J: TRBJ1-2
V: TRBV28
size: -
D: TRBD1
DNA: TGTGCCAGCAGCCTAACAGGGGGCCTTAACTATGGCTACACCTTC
CDR3: CASSLTGGLNYGYTF

J: TRBJ1-2
V: TRBV10-2
size: -
D: -
DNA: TGCGCCAGCAGGGATGGGACAAACGAGGGCTATGGCTACACCTTC
CDR3: CASRDGTNEGYGYTF

J: TRBJ1-1
V: TRBV7-3
size: -
D: -
DNA: TGTGCCAGCAGCCCCGGACATAACACTGAAGCTTTCTTT
CDR3: CASSPGHNTEAFF

J: TRBJ1-3
V: TRBV19
size: -
D: TRBD1
DNA: TGTGCCAGTAGTCCCGGGGACAGGTTCTCTGGAAACACCATATATTTT
CDR3: CASSPGDRFSGNTIYF

J: TRBJ1-6
V: TRBV4-2
size: -
D: -
DNA: TGTGCCAGCAGCCAAGACAGGGCGGTCCTCCACTTT
CDR3: CASSQDRAVLHF

J: TRBJ2-1
V: TRBV6-5
size: -
D: -
DNA: TGTGCCAGCAGCCTGGGGGGGGCGGGGAATGAGCAGTTCTTC
CDR3: CASSLGGAGNEQFF

J: TRBJ2-2
V: TRBV10-3
size: -
D: -
DNA: TGTGCCAGCAAACAGGTGACCACCGGGGAGCTGTTTTTT
CDR3: CASKQVTTGELFF

J: TRBJ2-3
V: TRBV20-1
size: -
D: -
DNA: TGCAGTGCTAGTGCACTAGGACTTAGCACAGATACGCAGTATTTT
CDR3: CSASALGLSTDTQYF

J: TRBJ2-3
V: TRBV28
size: -
D: TRBD2
DNA: TGTGCCAGCAAACCTAGCGGGTTCACAGATACGCAGTATTTT
CDR3: CASKPSGFTDTQYF

J: TRBJ2-3
V: TRBV28
size: once
D: TRBD1
DNA: TGTGCCAGCAGTTTTCTAGGACAGGGGTTTTCAGATACGCAGTATTTT
CDR3: CASSFLGQGFSDTQYF

J: TRBJ2-1
V: TRBV4-3
size: -
D: TRBD2
DNA: TGCGCCAGCAGCCTGACGCCTACTAGCGGGGGGGCCCATGAGCAGTTCTTC
CDR3: CASSLTPTSGGAHEQFF

J: TRBJ2-7
V: TRBV10-3
size: -
D: TRBD2
DNA: TGTGCCATCAGCACGGGGGGCGAGCAGTACTTC
CDR3: CAISTGGEQYF

J: TRBJ1-5
V: TRBV5-6
size: -
D: TRBD1
DNA: TGTGCCAGCAGCTTGGCCCGGGACAGGGGACGAGGCGGTCAGCCCCAGCATTTT
CDR3: CASSLARDRGRGGQPQHF

J: TRBJ1-2
V: TRBV4-1
size: -
D: TRBD1
DNA: TGCGCCAGCAGCCAAGACCGGACAGGGGGCGCTAGGTCCTCCGGCTACACCTTC
CDR3: CASSQDRTGGARSSGYTF

J: TRBJ1-5
V: TRBV28
size: -
D: -
DNA: TGTGCCAGCAGTTTACCCCCAGGGCCCCAGCATTTT
CDR3: CASSLPPGPQHF

J: TRBJ2-7
V: TRBV28
size: -
D: -
DNA: TGTGCCAGCAGTTTAAGTGGAGACTCGTCCTACGAGCAGTACTTC
CDR3: CASSLSGDSSYEQYF

J: TRBJ1-1
V: TRBV27
size: -
D: -
DNA: TGTGCCAGCAGACTCCCTGGACGGGGGAACACTGAAGCTTTCTTT
CDR3: CASRLPGRGNTEAFF

J: TRBJ2-3
V: TRBV7-3
size: -
D: TRBD2
DNA: TGTGCCAGCAGTAAAGCGGGGGGGCCAGATACGCAGTATTTT
CDR3: CASSKAGGPDTQYF

J: TRBJ1-6
V: TRBV3-1/TRBV3-2
size: -
D: -
DNA: TGTGCCAGCAGCCCGCCACCTTCGGGGGTGGGATTCTATTCACCCCTCCACTTT
CDR3: CASSPPPSGVGFYSPLHF

J: TRBJ2-7
V: TRBV18
size: -
D: -
DNA: TGTGCCAGCTCACCGTACGGGGAGACCTACGAGCAGTACTTC
CDR3: CASSPYGETYEQYF